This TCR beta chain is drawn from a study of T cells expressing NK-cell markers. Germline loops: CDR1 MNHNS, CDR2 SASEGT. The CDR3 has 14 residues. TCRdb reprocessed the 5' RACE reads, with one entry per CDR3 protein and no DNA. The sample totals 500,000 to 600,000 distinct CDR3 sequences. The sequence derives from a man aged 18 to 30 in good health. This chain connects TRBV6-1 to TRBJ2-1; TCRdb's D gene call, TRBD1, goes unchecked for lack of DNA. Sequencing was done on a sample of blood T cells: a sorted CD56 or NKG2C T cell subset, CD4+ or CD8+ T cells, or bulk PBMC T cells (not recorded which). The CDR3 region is CASSEGSPPWEQFF.